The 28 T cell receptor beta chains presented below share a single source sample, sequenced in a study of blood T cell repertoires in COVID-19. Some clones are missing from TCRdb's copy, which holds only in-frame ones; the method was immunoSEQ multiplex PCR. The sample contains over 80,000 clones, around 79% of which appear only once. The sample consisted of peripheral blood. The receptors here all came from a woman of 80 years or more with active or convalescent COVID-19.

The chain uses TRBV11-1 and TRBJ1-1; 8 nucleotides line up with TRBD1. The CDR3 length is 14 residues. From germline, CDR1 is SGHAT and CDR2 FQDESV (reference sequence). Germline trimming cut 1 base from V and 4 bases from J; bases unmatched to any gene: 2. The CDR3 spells CASSLGRGPTEAFF. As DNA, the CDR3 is TGTGCCAGCAGCTTAGGCAGGGGGCCCACTGAAGCTTTCTTT.

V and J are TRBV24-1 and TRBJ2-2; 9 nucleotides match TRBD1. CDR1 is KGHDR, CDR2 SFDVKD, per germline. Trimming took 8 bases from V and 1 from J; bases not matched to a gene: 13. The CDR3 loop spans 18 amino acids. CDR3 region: CATTLDRGIGENTGELFF. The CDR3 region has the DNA TGTGCCACCACCTTAGACAGGGGGATTGGGGAGAACACCGGGGAGCTGTTTTTT.

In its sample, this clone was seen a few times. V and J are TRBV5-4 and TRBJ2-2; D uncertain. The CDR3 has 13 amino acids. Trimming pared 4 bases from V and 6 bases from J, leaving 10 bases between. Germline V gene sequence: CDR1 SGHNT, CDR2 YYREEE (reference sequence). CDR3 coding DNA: TGTGCCAGCAGCCTCACAACCCCCGGGGAGCTGTTTTTT. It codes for CASSLTTPGELFF.

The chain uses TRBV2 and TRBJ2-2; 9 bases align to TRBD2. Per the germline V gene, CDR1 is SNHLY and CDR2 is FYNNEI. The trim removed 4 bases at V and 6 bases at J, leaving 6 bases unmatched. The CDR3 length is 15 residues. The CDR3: CASSALAGAAGELFF. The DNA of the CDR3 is TGTGCCAGCAGTGCATTAGCGGGAGCGGCCGGGGAGCTGTTTTTT.

The CDR3 reads CASSSSRERADTQYF. For the CDR3, the DNA is TGTGCCAGCAGCTCGTCGCGGGAGAGGGCAGATACGCAGTATTTT. The chain has TRBV9 and TRBJ2-3, with 7 bases lining up with TRBD2. The CDR3 is made up of 15 amino acids. V shed 4 bases and J 4 bases; nucleotides not matched to a gene: 9. CDR1 is SGDLS, CDR2 YYNGEE, per germline. The complete variable domain, with remaining parts taken from reference TRBV9 and TRBJ2-3, reads DSGVTQTPKHLITATGQRVTLRCSPRSGDLSVYWYQQSLDQGLQFLIQYYNGEERAKGNILERFSAQQFPDLHSELNLSSLELGDSALYFCASSSSRERADTQYFGPGTRLTVL.

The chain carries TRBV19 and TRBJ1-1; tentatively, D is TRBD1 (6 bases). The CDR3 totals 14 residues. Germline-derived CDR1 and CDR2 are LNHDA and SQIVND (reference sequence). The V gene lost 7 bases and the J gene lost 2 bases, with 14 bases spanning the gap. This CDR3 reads CASIKAGANTEAFF. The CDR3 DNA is TGTGCCAGTATAAAGGCAGGGGCCAACACTGAAGCTTTCTTT.

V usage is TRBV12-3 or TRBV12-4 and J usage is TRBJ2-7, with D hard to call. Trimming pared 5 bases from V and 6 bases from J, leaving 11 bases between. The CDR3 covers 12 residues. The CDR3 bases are TGTGCCAGCAGTCCGGATTCGGGCGAGCAGTACTTC. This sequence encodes CASSPDSGEQYF.

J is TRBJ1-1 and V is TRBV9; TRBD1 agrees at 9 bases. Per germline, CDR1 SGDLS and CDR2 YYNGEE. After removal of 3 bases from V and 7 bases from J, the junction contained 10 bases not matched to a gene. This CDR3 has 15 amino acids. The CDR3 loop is CASSGVHRGQVEAFF. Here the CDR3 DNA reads TGTGCCAGCAGCGGTGTCCACAGGGGGCAGGTTGAAGCTTTCTTT.

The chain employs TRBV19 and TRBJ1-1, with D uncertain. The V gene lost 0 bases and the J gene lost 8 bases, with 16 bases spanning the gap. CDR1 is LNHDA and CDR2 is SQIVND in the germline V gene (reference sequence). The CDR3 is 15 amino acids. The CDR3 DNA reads TGTGCCAGTAGTATAGATCTGAGTTTAAGTTGGGAAGCTTTCTTT. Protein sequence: CASSIDLSLSWEAFF.

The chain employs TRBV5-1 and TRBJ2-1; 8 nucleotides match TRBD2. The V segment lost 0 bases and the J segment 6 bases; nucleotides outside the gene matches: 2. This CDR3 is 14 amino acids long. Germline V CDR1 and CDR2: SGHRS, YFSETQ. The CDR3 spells CASSLGGRPNEQFF. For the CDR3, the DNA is TGCGCCAGCAGCTTGGGCGGGAGGCCCAATGAGCAGTTCTTC.

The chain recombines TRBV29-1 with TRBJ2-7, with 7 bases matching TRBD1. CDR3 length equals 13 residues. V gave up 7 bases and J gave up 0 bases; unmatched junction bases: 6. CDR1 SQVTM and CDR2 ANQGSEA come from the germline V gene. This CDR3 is CSAAPGGSYEQYF. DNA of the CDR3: TGCAGCGCAGCACCAGGGGGCTCCTACGAGCAGTACTTC.

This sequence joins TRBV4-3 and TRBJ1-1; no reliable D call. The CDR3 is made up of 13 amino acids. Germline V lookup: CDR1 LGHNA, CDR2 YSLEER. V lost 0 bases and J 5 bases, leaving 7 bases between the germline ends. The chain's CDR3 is CASSQEPGTEAFF. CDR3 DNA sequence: TGCGCCAGCAGCCAAGAACCGGGAACTGAAGCTTTCTTT.

The CDR3 DNA is TGTGCCATCAGTGAGGGGCCAGGGGGCGGAAACACCATATATTTT. Protein: CAISEGPGGGNTIYF. This chain joins TRBV10-3 and TRBJ1-3, with 8 bases aligning to TRBD1. Germline V gives CDR1 ENHRY, CDR2 SYGVKD. This CDR3 is built from 15 residues. The J segment lost 4 bases and the V segment lost 2 bases, leaving 4 bases of the junction unmatched.

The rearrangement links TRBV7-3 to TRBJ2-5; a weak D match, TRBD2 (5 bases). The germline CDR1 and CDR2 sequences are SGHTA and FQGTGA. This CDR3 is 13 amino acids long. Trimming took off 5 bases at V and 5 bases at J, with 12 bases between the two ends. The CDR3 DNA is TGTGCCAGCAGCAAAACTAGGGCGGAGACCCAGTACTTC. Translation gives CASSKTRAETQYF.

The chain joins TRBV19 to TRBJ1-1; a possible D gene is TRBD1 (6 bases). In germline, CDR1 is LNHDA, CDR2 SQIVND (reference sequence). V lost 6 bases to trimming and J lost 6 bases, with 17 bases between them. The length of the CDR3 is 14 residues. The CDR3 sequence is CASRDRPAVAEAFF. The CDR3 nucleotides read TGTGCCAGTAGAGACAGGCCCGCAGTGGCTGAAGCTTTCTTT.

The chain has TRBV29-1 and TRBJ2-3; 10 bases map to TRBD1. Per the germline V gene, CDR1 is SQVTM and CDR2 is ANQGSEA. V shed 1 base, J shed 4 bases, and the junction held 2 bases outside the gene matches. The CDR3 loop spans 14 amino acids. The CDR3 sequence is CSVEGGTGADTQYF. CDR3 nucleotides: TGCAGCGTTGAAGGGGGGACAGGGGCAGATACGCAGTATTTT.

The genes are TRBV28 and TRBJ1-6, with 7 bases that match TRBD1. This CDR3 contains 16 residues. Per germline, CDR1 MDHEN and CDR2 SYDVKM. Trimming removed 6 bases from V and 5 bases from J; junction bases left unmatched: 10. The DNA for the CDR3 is TGTGCCAGCAGATCTCGGGGACAGTCCAATAATTCACCCCTCCACTTT. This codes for CASRSRGQSNNSPLHF. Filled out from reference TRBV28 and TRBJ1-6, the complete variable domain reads DVKVTQSSRYLVKRTGEKVFLECVQDMDHENMFWYRQDPGLGLRLIYFSYDVKMKEKGDIPEGYSVSREKKERFSLILESASTNQTSMYLCASRSRGQSNNSPLHFGNGTRLTVT.

CDR3 residues: CASSLSPVINTEAFF. DNA for the CDR3: TGCGCCAGCAGCTTGTCGCCGGTAATTAACACTGAAGCTTTCTTT. The V gene is TRBV5-1, the J gene TRBJ1-1; D not resolved. Germline values: CDR1 SGHRS, CDR2 YFSETQ. V lost 1 base to trimming and J lost 2 bases, with 12 bases between them. This CDR3 region has 15 residues.

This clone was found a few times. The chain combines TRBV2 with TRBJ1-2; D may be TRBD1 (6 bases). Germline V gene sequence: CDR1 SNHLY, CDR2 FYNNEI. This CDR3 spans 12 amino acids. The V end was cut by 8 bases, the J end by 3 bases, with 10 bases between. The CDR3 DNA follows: TGTGCCAGCCCCCCAGGGGACTATGGCTACACCTTC. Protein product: CASPPGDYGYTF. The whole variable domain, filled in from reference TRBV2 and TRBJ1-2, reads EPEVTQTPSHQVTQMGQEVILRCVPISNHLYFYWYRQILGQKVEFLVSFYNNEISEKSEIFDDQFSVERPDGSNFTLKIRSTKLEDSAMYFCASPPGDYGYTFGSGTRLTVV.

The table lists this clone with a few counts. Here the CDR3 reads CSVGSGFYEQYF. CDR3 nucleotide sequence: TGCAGCGTCGGAAGCGGGTTTTACGAGCAGTACTTC. The chain links TRBV29-1 to TRBJ2-7, with D perhaps matching TRBD2 (6 bases). Germline CDR1 reads SQVTM; CDR2 reads ANQGSEA. The CDR3 has 12 residues. V was pared by 6 bases and J by 4 bases, with 13 bases between.

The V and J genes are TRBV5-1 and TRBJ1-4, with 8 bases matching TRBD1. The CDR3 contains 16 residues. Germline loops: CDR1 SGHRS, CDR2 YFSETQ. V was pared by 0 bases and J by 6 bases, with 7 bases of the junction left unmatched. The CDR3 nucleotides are TGCGCCAGCAGCTTGGGACAGGGGAATTTGTATGAAAAACTGTTTTTT. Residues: CASSLGQGNLYEKLFF.

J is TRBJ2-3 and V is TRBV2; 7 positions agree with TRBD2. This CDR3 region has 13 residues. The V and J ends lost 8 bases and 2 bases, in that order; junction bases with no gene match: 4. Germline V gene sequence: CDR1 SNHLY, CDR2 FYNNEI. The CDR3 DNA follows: TGTGCCAGCGGGAGGGCCTTCACAGATACGCAGTATTTT. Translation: CASGRAFTDTQYF.

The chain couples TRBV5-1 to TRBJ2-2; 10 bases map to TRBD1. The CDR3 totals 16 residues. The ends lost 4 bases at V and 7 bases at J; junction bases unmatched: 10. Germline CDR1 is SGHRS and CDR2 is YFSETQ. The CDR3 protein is CASSRTTGGAGGELFF. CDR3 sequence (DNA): TGCGCCAGCAGCCGTACGACAGGGGGCGCCGGCGGGGAGCTGTTTTTT.

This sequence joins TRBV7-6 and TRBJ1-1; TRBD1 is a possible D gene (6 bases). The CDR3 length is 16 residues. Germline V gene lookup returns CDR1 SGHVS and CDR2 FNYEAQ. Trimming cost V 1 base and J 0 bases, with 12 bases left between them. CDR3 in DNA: TGTGCCAGCAGCTTAGGCGGGGGGACACTGAACACTGAAGCTTTCTTT. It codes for CASSLGGGTLNTEAFF.

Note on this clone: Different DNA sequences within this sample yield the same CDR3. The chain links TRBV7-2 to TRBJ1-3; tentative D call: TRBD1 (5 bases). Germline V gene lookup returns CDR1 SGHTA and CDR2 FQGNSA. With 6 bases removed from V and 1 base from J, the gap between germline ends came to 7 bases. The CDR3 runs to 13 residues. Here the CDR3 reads CASRQGSGNTIYF. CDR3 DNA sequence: TGTGCCAGCAGGCAGGGTTCTGGAAACACCATATATTTT.

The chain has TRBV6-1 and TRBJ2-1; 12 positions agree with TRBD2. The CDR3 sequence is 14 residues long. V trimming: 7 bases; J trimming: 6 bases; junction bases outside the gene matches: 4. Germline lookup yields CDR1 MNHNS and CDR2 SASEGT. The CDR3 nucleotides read TGTGCCAGCACCTCGACTAGCGGGAGCAATGAGCAGTTCTTC. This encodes CASTSTSGSNEQFF.

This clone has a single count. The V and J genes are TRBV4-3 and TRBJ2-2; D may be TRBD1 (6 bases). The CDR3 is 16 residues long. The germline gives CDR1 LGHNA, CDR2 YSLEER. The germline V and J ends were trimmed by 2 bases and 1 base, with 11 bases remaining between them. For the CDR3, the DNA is TGCGCCAGCAGCCAAAACAGGGCCTTGAACACCGGGGAGCTGTTTTTT. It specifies CASSQNRALNTGELFF.

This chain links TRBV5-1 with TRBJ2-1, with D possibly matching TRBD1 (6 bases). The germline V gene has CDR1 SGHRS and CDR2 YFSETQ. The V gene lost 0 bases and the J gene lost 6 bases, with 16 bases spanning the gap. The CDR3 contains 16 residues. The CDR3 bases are TGCGCCAGCAGCTTGGGGGACAACTACCTAATCAATGAGCAGTTCTTC. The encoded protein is CASSLGDNYLINEQFF.